The 12 T cell receptor beta chains reported below all come from one sample, sequenced in a study of blood T cells in healthy people across ages. The use of a sample-barcoded 5' primer and a J-beta primer mix characterized a second PCR of about 7 to 12 cycles. TCRdb recomputed calls from the 5' RACE reads with MiXCR, one row per CDR3 protein. The sample lists more than 1 million distinct CDR3 sequences, around 45% occurring once. The sample comprised blood. These receptors were collected from a woman aged 55-69 years in good health.

The chain recombines TRBV2 with TRBJ1-5; D ambiguous. In germline, CDR1 is SNHLY, CDR2 FYNNEI. The V and J ends lost 3 bases and 5 bases respectively, with 8 bases between them. This CDR3 has 13 residues. CDR3: CASSDGSDQPQHF. The CDR3 DNA reads as TGTGCCAGCAGTGACGGGAGTGATCAGCCCCAGCATTTT. Combining the CDR3 with reference TRBV2 and TRBJ1-5 gives the whole variable domain EPEVTQTPSHQVTQMGQEVILRCVPISNHLYFYWYRQILGQKVEFLVSFYNNEISEKSEIFDDQFSVERPDGSNFTLKIRSTKLEDSAMYFCASSDGSDQPQHFGDGTRLSIL.

J is TRBJ2-7 and V is TRBV7-8; tentative D call: TRBD1 (6 bases). The DNA end lines up better with TRBJ2-5; the J call may be wrong. CDR1 and CDR2 from the germline V gene are SGHVS and FQNEAQ. This CDR3 has 17 residues. The chain's CDR3 is CASSLGLQGRGWETQYF. The CDR3 coding sequence is TGTGCCAGCAGCTTAGGACTACAGGGTAGGGGGTGGGAGACCCAGTACTTC.

This clonotype has a count of ten or more. This chain joins TRBV9 and TRBJ1-5; a weak D match, TRBD1 (5 bases). Trimming took off 2 bases at V and 1 base at J, with 10 bases between the two ends. The CDR3 is 15 residues long. Germline CDR1 and CDR2: SGDLS and YYNGEE. Here the CDR3 DNA reads TGTGCCAGCAGCGTGGGGGGACTGAGCAATCAGCCCCAGCATTTT. Its translation: CASSVGGLSNQPQHF.

The CDR3: CAIRQGANTGELFF. CDR3 sequence (DNA): TGTGCCATCCGACAGGGGGCGAACACCGGGGAGCTGTTTTTT. V is TRBV13 and J is TRBJ2-2; 9 bases line up with TRBD1. The CDR3 is 14 residues long. Losses at the gene ends were 10 bases for V and 0 bases for J; bases not matched to a gene: 3. CDR1 and CDR2 (germline): PRHDT, FYEKMQ (reference sequence).

The V gene is TRBV14, the J gene TRBJ2-5; D is uncertain. Germline V lookup: CDR1 SGHDN, CDR2 FVKESK. The CDR3 sequence is 13 residues long. Trimming left V 6 bases short and J 11 bases short, with 19 bases between. The DNA for the CDR3 is TGTGCCAGCAGTGACCACTGGCTTCCCATGCAGTACTTC. The encoded protein is CASSDHWLPMQYF.

This chain joins TRBV12-3 or TRBV12-4 and TRBJ1-2; D gene ambiguous. This CDR3 region has 14 residues. V lost 6 bases and J lost 2, with 13 bases in between. The CDR3 nucleotides read TGTGCCAGCAGGACTCAAGGAGGGAACTATGGCTACACCTTC. Its translation: CASRTQGGNYGYTF.

V gene TRBV5-4 combines with J gene TRBJ2-1, with 7 bases matching TRBD2. Germline-derived CDR1 and CDR2 are SGHNT and YYREEE (reference sequence). CDR3 length equals 12 residues. Trimming cost V 0 bases and J 12 bases; bases outside gene matches: 3. The DNA of the CDR3 is TGTGCCAGCAGCTTGGCCGGGGAGGGGCAGTTCTTC. Translation: CASSLAGEGQFF.

The rearrangement links TRBV9 to TRBJ2-5; D remains ambiguous. The DNA end favors TRBJ2-7, so the J call may be wrong. The germline CDR1 and CDR2 sequences are SGDLS and YYNGEE. The CDR3 consists of 13 residues. CDR3 amino acids: CASSVATKTEQYF. The CDR3 region has the DNA TGTGCCAGCAGCGTAGCTACCAAGACCGAGCAGTACTTC.

This clonotype was seen only a few times. The rearrangement uses TRBV10-3 and TRBJ2-3; the D is unclear. The CDR3 is 14 residues long. The V gene's germline CDR1 is ENHRY and CDR2 SYGVKD. The germline V and J ends were trimmed by 3 bases and 7 bases, with 14 bases remaining between them. The CDR3 DNA follows: TGTGCCATCAGTGAACGCCTGGACGGTAATACGCAGTATTTT. Encoded protein: CAISERLDGNTQYF.

The chain is built from TRBV6-6 and TRBJ2-1; possible D gene TRBD2, 5 bases. Germline V gene lookup returns CDR1 MNHNY and CDR2 SVGAGI (reference sequence). V was cut by 8 bases and J by 10 bases, with 15 bases left in between. CDR3 size: 12 residues. Written as DNA, the CDR3 is TGTGCCAGCGAGTCTTCAAGCGGAGAGCAGTTCTTC. Translation: CASESSSGEQFF.

This clonotype was detected a few times. The rearrangement joins TRBV11-2 to TRBJ2-3; unclear D gene. The germline V gene encodes CDR1 SGHAT and CDR2 FQNNGV. The CDR3 has 14 amino acids. Trimming took off 3 bases at V and 2 bases at J, with 9 bases between the two ends. In nucleotides, the CDR3 is TGTGCCAGCAGCTTTATCGAAACCACAGATACGCAGTATTTT. This translates into CASSFIETTDTQYF.

The chain is built from TRBV20-1 and TRBJ1-1, with 8 bases identical to TRBD1. Germline CDR1 reads DFQATT; CDR2 reads SNEGSKA (reference sequence). The CDR3 covers 14 residues. V gave up 3 bases and J gave up 4 bases; unmatched junction bases: 7. The CDR3 spells CSARRGQGATEAFF. The CDR3 DNA sequence: TGCAGTGCTAGGCGTGGGCAGGGGGCCACTGAAGCTTTCTTT.